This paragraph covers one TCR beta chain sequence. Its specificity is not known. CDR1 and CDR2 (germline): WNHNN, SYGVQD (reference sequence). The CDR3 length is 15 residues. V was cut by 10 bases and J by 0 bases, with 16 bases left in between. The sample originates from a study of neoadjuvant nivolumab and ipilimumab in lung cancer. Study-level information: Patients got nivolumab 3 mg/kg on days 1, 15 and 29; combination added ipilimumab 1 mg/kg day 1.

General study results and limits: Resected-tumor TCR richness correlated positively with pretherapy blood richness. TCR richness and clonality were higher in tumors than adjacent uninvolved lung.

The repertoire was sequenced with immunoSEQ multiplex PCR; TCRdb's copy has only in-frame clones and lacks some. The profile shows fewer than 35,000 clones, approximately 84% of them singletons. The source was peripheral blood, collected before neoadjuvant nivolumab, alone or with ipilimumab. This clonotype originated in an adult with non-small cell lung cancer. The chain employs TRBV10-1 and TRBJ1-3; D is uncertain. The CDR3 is CAIKGNSDSGNTIYF. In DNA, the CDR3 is TGCGCCATCAAAGGGAATTCAGACTCTGGAAACACCATATATTTT.